These 10 T cell receptor beta chains were all obtained from the same sample, sequenced in a study of shared clonotypes between healthy human individuals. CD8 cells classed as naive were CD45RO-negative and positively selected for CCR7, excluding terminally differentiated effector memory CD45RA+ cells. Sequenced by immunoSEQ multiplex PCR; TCRdb stores in-frame clones only, minus some. The data hold 2 million to 2.5 million clones, with approximately 95% observed a single time. Sequencing input: naive CD8+ T cells sorted from blood. These receptor sequences come from a man younger than 35 in good health.

The chain uses TRBV5-6 and TRBJ1-1; D unclear. Deletions cut 1 base from V and 1 base from J, with 11 bases between. This CDR3 comprises 15 residues. Germline V gives CDR1 SGHDT, CDR2 YYEEEE. Here the CDR3 DNA reads TGTGCCAGCAGCTTGTGGGCAGAGGGGAACACTGAAGCTTTCTTT. Its protein is CASSLWAEGNTEAFF.

V usage is TRBV6-6 and J usage is TRBJ1-6; D perhaps matches TRBD1 (6 bases). Between the trimmed V and J ends, which lost 7 bases and 13 bases, there was a span of 11 bases. This CDR3 spans 11 amino acids. Germline CDR1 MNHNY, CDR2 SVGAGI (reference sequence). CDR3 in DNA: TGTGCCAGCACCCAAGGGGGGCCCCTCCACTTT. Its translation is CASTQGGPLHF.

This chain uses TRBV5-1 with TRBJ2-1, with D possibly being TRBD2 (5 bases). This CDR3 comprises 16 residues. Germline V CDR1 and CDR2: SGHRS, YFSETQ. V lost 1 base to trimming and J lost 1 base, with 12 bases between them. For the CDR3, the DNA is TGCGCCAGCAGCTTGCAAGTTGGGAGTTCCTACAATGAGCAGTTCTTC. This translates into CASSLQVGSSYNEQFF. Filled out from reference TRBV5-1 and TRBJ2-1, the complete variable domain reads KAGVTQTPRYLIKTRGQQVTLSCSPISGHRSVSWYQQTPGQGLQFLFEYFSETQRNKGNFPGRFSGRQFSNSRSEMNVSTLELGDSALYLCASSLQVGSSYNEQFFGPGTRLTVL.

The V gene is TRBV11-2, the J gene TRBJ1-1; D may be TRBD1 (6 bases). This CDR3 contains 15 residues. V dropped 1 base and J dropped 4 bases, with 13 bases sitting between them. The germline V gene has CDR1 SGHAT and CDR2 FQNNGV. CDR3 residues: CASSLGPGAPTEAFF. CDR3 DNA sequence: TGTGCCAGCAGCTTAGGGCCGGGGGCGCCCACTGAAGCTTTCTTT.

The chain is built from TRBV30 and TRBJ1-5; 9 nucleotides match TRBD1. This CDR3 contains 15 residues. With 3 bases clipped from V and 5 bases from J, the junction kept 8 bases outside the gene matches. Per germline, CDR1 GTSNPN and CDR2 SVGIG (reference sequence). CDR3 protein: CAWSTGQGKDQPQHF. The DNA of the CDR3 is TGTGCCTGGAGCACTGGACAGGGGAAGGATCAGCCCCAGCATTTT.

V is TRBV10-1 and J is TRBJ2-1; 8 bases are a match to TRBD2. The CDR3 length is 18 residues. CDR1 and CDR2 (germline): WNHNN, SYGVQD (reference sequence). V lost 3 bases, J lost 0 bases, and 10 bases stayed unmatched. The CDR3 here is CASSETRLASFSYNEQFF. As DNA, the CDR3 is TGCGCCAGCAGTGAAACAAGACTAGCGAGCTTCTCCTACAATGAGCAGTTCTTC.

The sample holds one count of this clone. The chain uses TRBV10-3 and TRBJ2-7; no reliable D call. Between the trimmed V and J ends, which lost 3 bases and 7 bases, there was a span of 16 bases. This CDR3 is 14 amino acids long. The germline gives CDR1 ENHRY, CDR2 SYGVKD. CDR3 nucleotide sequence: TGTGCCATCAGTGACCCAATGCTGGGCGATGAGCAGTACTTC. Translation: CAISDPMLGDEQYF.

The chain is built from TRBV30 and TRBJ1-1; D uncertain. CDR1 and CDR2 (germline): GTSNPN, SVGIG (reference sequence). Trimming left V 1 base short and J 11 bases short, with 17 bases between. The CDR3 has 13 residues. CDR3 bases: TGTGCCTGGAGTGGGACCCCCCCTTCTGGGGCTTTCTTT. Its protein product is CAWSGTPPSGAFF.

V gene TRBV25-1 combines with J gene TRBJ2-2; D might be TRBD2 (6 bases). Germline V gene data show CDR1 as MGHDK and CDR2 as SYGVNS. CDR3 length: 12 amino acids. V was trimmed by 5 bases and J by 6 bases, leaving 7 bases between them. The CDR3 sequence is CASSWEAGELFF. CDR3 bases: TGTGCCAGCAGTTGGGAGGCCGGGGAGCTGTTTTTT. The variable domain in full, with the rest retrieved from reference TRBV25-1 and TRBJ2-2, is EADIYQTPRYLVIGTGKKITLECSQTMGHDKMYWYQQDPGMELHLIHYSYGVNSTEKGDLSSESTVSRIRTEHFPLTLESARPSHTSQYLCASSWEAGELFFGEGSRLTVL.

The chain couples TRBV6-5 to TRBJ2-7, with a possible D match to TRBD2 (6 bases). V lost 2 bases to trimming and J lost 0 bases, with 11 bases between them. The CDR3 extends over 15 amino acids. Germline loops: CDR1 MNHEY, CDR2 SVGAGI. The CDR3 protein is CASSYGAGNSYEQYF. The CDR3 DNA follows: TGTGCCAGCAGTTACGGTGCGGGAAACTCCTACGAGCAGTACTTC.